The rows below give T cell receptor beta chains drawn from one sample of a study of shared clonotypes between healthy human individuals. The method was immunoSEQ multiplex PCR; TCRdb's version includes in-frame clones alone and lacks a portion of them. The sample holds roughly 500,000 clones, 75% to 85% seen once. The material sequenced was PBMCs. These receptors came from a woman aged 40 to 50 in good health. Some clones in this sample may be carry-over from other donors' samples. CDR3s include the opening cysteine and the closing phenylalanine or tryptophan. D genes are given only for firm matches. The listing skips clone size in some rows; elsewhere it reads once, few, many or a size class.

v_call	j_call	clone_size	d_call	cdr3_nt	cdr3_aa
TRBV14	TRBJ2-1	NA	NA	TGTGCCAGCAGCCCGGGCCTTGATAGCGGAGAGCAGTTCTTC	CASSPGLDSGEQFF
TRBV30	TRBJ2-7	few	NA	TGTGCCTGGAGCCCCACAGGCCTAGATACCGTCTTC	CAWSPTGLDTVF
TRBV7-8	TRBJ1-5	few	NA	TGTGCCAGCAGCCCGGACAGTAGCAATCAGCCCCAGCATTTT	CASSPDSSNQPQHF
TRBV13	TRBJ1-1	NA	TRBD1	TGTGCCAGCAGCTTAGAGACAGGGGGCCGGGGAACTGAAGCTTTCTTT	CASSLETGGRGTEAFF
TRBV7-9	TRBJ2-7	NA	NA	TGTGCCAGCAGCTCGGGGCCTACCTACGAGCAGTACTTC	CASSSGPTYEQYF
TRBV30	TRBJ1-1	NA	NA	TGTGCCTGGAGTGTTACTGACATCCCTGCTTTCTTT	CAWSVTDIPAFF
TRBV7-2	TRBJ2-7	NA	NA	TGTGCCAGCAGCTTGGACTACAGGCCGTCCGAGCAGTACTTC	CASSLDYRPSEQYF
TRBV28	TRBJ2-2	NA	NA	TGTGCCAGCAGTTCCCGCGTCACCGGGGAGCTGTTTTTT	CASSSRVTGELFF
TRBV5-6	TRBJ2-7	NA	NA	TGTGCCAGCAGTTTCCTCCGCTACTCACCCTACGAGCAGTACTTC	CASSFLRYSPYEQYF
TRBV28	TRBJ2-1	NA	NA	TGTGCCAGCGGGGAGGGGGAGGGGAATGAGCAGTTCTTC	CASGEGEGNEQFF
TRBV18	TRBJ2-1	NA	TRBD2	TGTGCCAGCTCGAGCGGGAGTCCCTACAATGAGCAGTTCTTC	CASSSGSPYNEQFF
TRBV7-2	TRBJ2-1	NA	NA	TGTGCCAGCAGCACCCGGGTTAGCTCCTACAATGAGCAGTTCTTC	CASSTRVSSYNEQFF
TRBV10-3	TRBJ1-1	NA	TRBD1	TGTGCCATCATGCTGGGACAGGGAGGTGAAGCTTTCTTT	CAIMLGQGGEAFF
TRBV21-1	TRBJ2-7	many	NA	TGTGCCAGCAGCAAAGTCGGGGGACAAAAATACTACGAGCAGTACTTC	CASSKVGGQKYYEQYF
TRBV4-1	TRBJ1-4	NA	NA	TGCGCCAGCAGCTCGGGAGGGCAGGGGAATGAAAAACTGTTTTTT	CASSSGGQGNEKLFF
TRBV18	TRBJ2-2	NA	NA	TGTGCCAGCTCACCACTCGGGACGGTAACCGGGGAGCTGTTTTTT	CASSPLGTVTGELFF
TRBV29-1	TRBJ2-5	NA	TRBD2	TGCAGCGTTGAAGCGCGGGGGTGGGAAGAGACCCAGTACTTC	CSVEARGWEETQYF
TRBV19	TRBJ2-2	once	NA	TGTGCCAGTAGTATAGCCGGACAACACACCGGGGAGCTGTTTTTT	CASSIAGQHTGELFF
TRBV28	TRBJ1-1	NA	TRBD1	TGTGCCAGCAGGGAAGACAGGGGGCGTTACCACACTGAAGCTTTCTTT	CASREDRGRYHTEAFF
TRBV5-4	TRBJ1-6	NA	NA	TGTGCCAGCAGCTTGGACATGGGGGGGGCCGGTTCACCCCTCCACTTT	CASSLDMGGAGSPLHF
TRBV2	TRBJ1-5	many	NA	TGTGCCAGCAATCGGGTTGGAGGCAATCAGCCCCAGCATTTT	CASNRVGGNQPQHF
TRBV18	TRBJ2-1	NA	NA	TGTGCCAGCTCACCGGGGATCATAGGCCTCCTTGCACCCGAGCAGTTCTTC	CASSPGIIGLLAPEQFF
TRBV11-2	TRBJ2-6	few	TRBD2	TGTGCCAGCAGCTTCGGGGGGGCTTCTGGGGCCAACGTCCTGACTTTC	CASSFGGASGANVLTF
TRBV28	TRBJ1-1	NA	NA	TGTGCCAGCAGTCCCCTAGGGGTGACGAACACTGAAGCTTTCTTT	CASSPLGVTNTEAFF
TRBV7-2	TRBJ2-1	once	TRBD2	TGTGCCAGCAGCCCGCCGGGAAGCGGGAGGGCAGGTGAGCAGTTCTTC	CASSPPGSGRAGEQFF
TRBV7-9	TRBJ1-4	NA	TRBD1	TGTGCCAGCAGCCCACCCGGGACAGGTACCGAAAAACTGTTTTTT	CASSPPGTGTEKLFF
TRBV6-1	TRBJ1-1	NA	NA	TGTGCCAGTGCCTTTGGGACGAACACTGAAGCTTTCTTT	CASAFGTNTEAFF
TRBV7-8	TRBJ2-1	many	TRBD2	TGTGCCAGCAGCTTCTCTCTAGCGGGAGGCTACAATGAGCAGTTCTTC	CASSFSLAGGYNEQFF
TRBV6-6	TRBJ2-3	NA	NA	TGTGCCAGCACCGCCCAGGGTTCAGGCGATACGCAGTATTTT	CASTAQGSGDTQYF
TRBV5-1	TRBJ1-6	NA	TRBD1	TGCGCCAGCAGTCCCCGGGACAGAGCCTCCTATAATTCACCCCTCCACTTT	CASSPRDRASYNSPLHF
TRBV19	TRBJ2-2	NA	TRBD2	TGTGCCAGTAGCCGACAACTCAGGACTAGTCGGAACACCGGGGAGCTGTTTTTT	CASSRQLRTSRNTGELFF
TRBV14	TRBJ2-7	NA	NA	TGTGCCAGCAGCCAAGATCTCCCACCTTCCGAGCAGTACTTC	CASSQDLPPSEQYF
TRBV29-1	TRBJ2-7	NA	NA	TGCAGCGTTCAAGATTCCGGGACCATAATGAGCTACGAGCAGTACTTC	CSVQDSGTIMSYEQYF
TRBV18	TRBJ1-3	NA	NA	TGTGCCAGCTCACCATTAGCAGGGAACTCTGGAAACACCATATATTTT	CASSPLAGNSGNTIYF
TRBV10-3	TRBJ1-1	NA	NA	TGTGCCATCAGTGAGCATCCGAACACTGAAGCTTTCTTT	CAISEHPNTEAFF
TRBV5-1	TRBJ1-3	NA	NA	TGCGCCAGCAGCTTGCTGTCGCCCTACTCTGGAAACACCATATATTTT	CASSLLSPYSGNTIYF
TRBV5-1	TRBJ2-7	NA	TRBD2	TGCGCCAGCAGCTTGGGGGGGCTAGCGGGATTATCGGACGAGCAGTACTTC	CASSLGGLAGLSDEQYF
TRBV9	TRBJ2-3	NA	NA	TGTGCCAGCAGCGTAATCTTCAGCACAGATACGCAGTATTTT	CASSVIFSTDTQYF
TRBV29-1	TRBJ2-3	few	NA	TGCAGCCTCACCCTGAGGGGCTCTAGCACAGATACGCAGTATTTT	CSLTLRGSSTDTQYF
TRBV7-6	TRBJ1-5	few	NA	TGTGCCAGCAGCCTAACGGGACCGGGGCCCCAGCATTTT	CASSLTGPGPQHF
TRBV5-4	TRBJ1-1	NA	TRBD1	TGTGCCAGCAGCATAGACAGGGCGAACACTGAAGCTTTCTTT	CASSIDRANTEAFF
TRBV29-1	TRBJ1-2	NA	TRBD1	TGCAGCATCTCGGGACAGGGTGTTGATGGCTACACCTTC	CSISGQGVDGYTF
TRBV11-2	TRBJ1-1	NA	NA	TGTGCCAGCAGCTCAGGGACGGTAATGAACACTGAAGCTTTCTTT	CASSSGTVMNTEAFF